Listed below are T cell receptor beta chains from one sample, sequenced in a study of beta chain features in type 1 diabetes. Only in-frame clones appear in the TCRdb table, and some are missing; sequencing was by immunoSEQ multiplex PCR. Here the sample spans about 70,000 clones, about 50% being singletons. Input material: central memory CD4+ T cells from blood. The source is a young man with type 1 diabetes. Each CDR3 is given with its conserved first and last residue. Fields, in order: clone size, J gene, D gene, V gene, CDR3 protein, CDR3 DNA. D genes are given only for firm matches. The size field is filled for only some rows; it gives once, few, many or a size class.

abundance: few; j_gene: TRBJ2-3; d_gene: TRBD2; v_gene: TRBV5-6; CDR3aa: CASSLIATSGPSTDTQYF; CDR3nt: TGTGCCAGCAGCTTGATCGCGACTAGCGGTCCTAGCACAGATACGCAGTATTTT
abundance: once; j_gene: TRBJ2-3; d_gene: TRBD2; v_gene: TRBV9; CDR3aa: CASSSRLATDTQYF; CDR3nt: TGTGCCAGCAGCTCACGACTAGCAACAGATACGCAGTATTTT
abundance: -; j_gene: TRBJ2-3; d_gene: -; v_gene: TRBV10-1; CDR3aa: CASSGTVGSTDTQYF; CDR3nt: TGCGCCAGCAGCGGGACTGTGGGGAGCACAGATACGCAGTATTTT
abundance: -; j_gene: TRBJ2-7; d_gene: -; v_gene: TRBV6-5; CDR3aa: CASSYGTNSYEQYF; CDR3nt: TGTGCCAGCAGTTACGGGACAAACTCCTACGAGCAGTACTTC
abundance: -; j_gene: TRBJ1-4; d_gene: -; v_gene: TRBV4-2; CDR3aa: CASSQTGAGDEKLFF; CDR3nt: TGTGCCAGCAGCCAAACAGGAGCGGGCGATGAAAAACTGTTTTTT
abundance: -; j_gene: TRBJ2-2; d_gene: -; v_gene: TRBV5-8; CDR3aa: CASSLVLTNTGELFF; CDR3nt: TGTGCCAGCAGCTTGGTACTGACGAACACCGGGGAGCTGTTTTTT
abundance: -; j_gene: TRBJ2-7; d_gene: -; v_gene: TRBV7-2; CDR3aa: CASSLESGFGQYF; CDR3nt: TGTGCCAGCAGTCTGGAGTCCGGGTTCGGTCAGTACTTC
abundance: few; j_gene: TRBJ1-6; d_gene: -; v_gene: TRBV30; CDR3aa: CAWSRIHGGVNSPLHF; CDR3nt: TGTGCCTGGAGCCGGATCCATGGAGGGGTGAATTCACCCCTCCACTTT
abundance: -; j_gene: TRBJ1-1; d_gene: -; v_gene: TRBV6-4; CDR3aa: CAAAADSRTEAFF; CDR3nt: TGTGCCGCGGCGGCGGACAGTCGCACTGAAGCTTTCTTT
abundance: -; j_gene: TRBJ2-1; d_gene: -; v_gene: TRBV18; CDR3aa: CASSPRETSHNEQFF; CDR3nt: TGTGCCAGCTCACCTAGGGAGACCAGCCACAATGAGCAGTTCTTC
abundance: -; j_gene: TRBJ2-7; d_gene: TRBD2; v_gene: TRBV7-6; CDR3aa: CASSFTSGYEQYF; CDR3nt: TGTGCCAGCAGCTTCACTAGCGGCTACGAGCAGTACTTC
abundance: -; j_gene: TRBJ2-4; d_gene: TRBD2; v_gene: TRBV5-1; CDR3aa: CASSLKAGGENIQYF; CDR3nt: TGCGCCAGCAGCTTGAAGGCGGGGGGGGAAAACATTCAGTACTTC
abundance: few; j_gene: TRBJ2-1; d_gene: TRBD2; v_gene: TRBV7-2; CDR3aa: CASSASGGWLVGQFF; CDR3nt: TGTGCCAGCAGCGCTAGCGGGGGGTGGCTGGTAGGGCAGTTCTTC
abundance: -; j_gene: TRBJ1-6; d_gene: TRBD1; v_gene: TRBV6-5; CDR3aa: CASRLGTGGGSPLHF; CDR3nt: TGTGCCAGCAGGCTTGGGACAGGGGGAGGTTCACCCCTCCACTTT
abundance: -; j_gene: TRBJ1-2; d_gene: -; v_gene: TRBV2; CDR3aa: CASSEIPGGYTF; CDR3nt: TGTGCCAGCAGTGAAATCCCGGGTGGCTACACCTTC
abundance: few; j_gene: TRBJ1-4; d_gene: -; v_gene: TRBV28; CDR3aa: CASSRLDGEKLFF; CDR3nt: TGTGCCAGCAGCAGGTTAGACGGCGAAAAACTGTTTTTT
abundance: few; j_gene: TRBJ2-2; d_gene: TRBD1; v_gene: TRBV2; CDR3aa: CARAPGQGVYGGELFF; CDR3nt: TGTGCCAGAGCCCCGGGACAGGGGGTCTATGGCGGGGAGCTGTTTTTT
abundance: -; j_gene: TRBJ1-1; d_gene: -; v_gene: TRBV9; CDR3aa: CASSATGSTMNTEAFF; CDR3nt: TGTGCCAGCAGCGCAACAGGGTCAACCATGAACACTGAAGCTTTCTTT
abundance: -; j_gene: TRBJ2-3; d_gene: -; v_gene: TRBV6-1; CDR3aa: CASSEVEGATDTQYF; CDR3nt: TGTGCCAGCAGTGAAGTGGAGGGGGCCACAGATACGCAGTATTTT
abundance: -; j_gene: TRBJ1-1; d_gene: TRBD1; v_gene: TRBV5-1; CDR3aa: CASGQGDAEAFF; CDR3nt: TGCGCCAGCGGACAGGGGGACGCTGAAGCTTTCTTT
abundance: -; j_gene: TRBJ2-5; d_gene: TRBD2; v_gene: TRBV7-7; CDR3aa: CASSLTSGKLETQYF; CDR3nt: TGTGCCAGCAGCTTAACAAGCGGGAAGTTGGAGACCCAGTACTTC
abundance: -; j_gene: TRBJ2-3; d_gene: TRBD2; v_gene: TRBV13; CDR3aa: CASSSIAGAPGDTQYF; CDR3nt: TGTGCCAGCAGTTCTATAGCGGGAGCCCCAGGAGATACGCAGTATTTT
abundance: few; j_gene: TRBJ2-5; d_gene: -; v_gene: TRBV19; CDR3aa: CASSIDQQETQYF; CDR3nt: TGTGCCAGTAGTATAGACCAGCAAGAGACCCAGTACTTC
abundance: -; j_gene: TRBJ2-7; d_gene: TRBD1; v_gene: TRBV27; CDR3aa: CASSLSLDRGRYEQYF; CDR3nt: TGTGCCAGCAGTTTATCCCTTGACAGGGGGCGGTACGAGCAGTACTTC
abundance: -; j_gene: TRBJ1-1; d_gene: -; v_gene: TRBV7-9; CDR3aa: CASSFGTVEAFF; CDR3nt: TGTGCCAGCAGCTTCGGTACGGTTGAAGCTTTCTTT
abundance: -; j_gene: TRBJ2-2; d_gene: -; v_gene: TRBV19; CDR3aa: CASTGLGASPNTGELFF; CDR3nt: TGTGCCAGTACCGGCCTTGGGGCTTCCCCGAACACCGGGGAGCTGTTTTTT
abundance: few; j_gene: TRBJ1-1; d_gene: -; v_gene: TRBV30; CDR3aa: CARDGGLTNTEAFF; CDR3nt: TGTGCCCGCGACGGCGGGCTGACGAACACTGAAGCTTTCTTT
abundance: -; j_gene: TRBJ1-2; d_gene: TRBD1; v_gene: TRBV10-3; CDR3aa: CAISGGTGGAEGYTF; CDR3nt: TGTGCCATCAGTGGAGGGACAGGGGGCGCAGAAGGCTACACCTTC
abundance: -; j_gene: TRBJ2-7; d_gene: TRBD2; v_gene: TRBV7-9; CDR3aa: CASSEGTSEQYF; CDR3nt: TGTGCCAGCAGCGAAGGGACTAGCGAGCAGTACTTC
abundance: few; j_gene: TRBJ2-3; d_gene: TRBD2; v_gene: TRBV4-1; CDR3aa: CASSFSGLAGEGDTQYF; CDR3nt: TGCGCCAGCAGCTTTTCCGGGCTAGCGGGAGAAGGAGATACGCAGTATTTT
abundance: once; j_gene: TRBJ1-3; d_gene: -; v_gene: TRBV30; CDR3aa: CARRDPSSGNTIYF; CDR3nt: TGTGCCAGAAGAGACCCTAGCTCTGGAAACACCATATATTTT